The next 13 T cell receptor beta chains were all read from a single sample in a study of blood T cells in healthy people across ages. Alongside a J-beta primer mix, a sample-barcoded 5' primer served in a second PCR lasting roughly 6 to 11 cycles. TCRdb re-derived calls from the 5' RACE reads in MiXCR, one entry per CDR3 protein. The data show 1.5 million to 2 million distinct CDR3 sequences, roughly 30% seen once. Sequences were obtained from blood. Receptors originate from a woman younger than 45 in good health.

The chain couples TRBV20-1 to TRBJ2-3; the D gene is possibly TRBD2 (5 bases). This CDR3 comprises 12 residues. The V and J ends lost 5 bases and 8 bases respectively, with 14 bases between them. Germline lookup yields CDR1 DFQATT and CDR2 SNEGSKA (reference sequence). CDR3 in amino acids: CSAPHLEGTQYF. The CDR3 DNA reads as TGCAGTGCTCCCCACCTCGAGGGTACGCAGTATTTT.

This clonotype was observed many times. This chain connects TRBV28 to TRBJ2-6; D is unclear. CDR3 size: 14 residues. Trimming pared 7 bases from V and 2 bases from J, leaving 9 bases between. CDR1 is MDHEN and CDR2 is SYDVKM in the germline V gene. CDR3 region: CASTSVAGANVLTF. The CDR3 bases are TGTGCCAGCACCTCGGTCGCTGGGGCCAACGTCCTGACTTTC.

This clonotype came up many times. The chain recombines TRBV7-8 with TRBJ1-4; D is possibly TRBD1 (5 bases). The germline V gene encodes CDR1 SGHVS and CDR2 FQNEAQ. The V and J ends lost 3 bases and 10 bases respectively, with 9 bases between them. The CDR3 has 12 residues. CDR3 amino acids: CASSFEGLKLFF. The DNA of the CDR3 is TGTGCCAGCAGCTTCGAGGGGTTAAAACTGTTTTTT.

The V and J genes are TRBV18 and TRBJ1-1, with no clear D. Trimming took off 2 bases at V and 11 bases at J, with 12 bases between the two ends. Germline CDR1 is KGHSH and CDR2 is LQKENI. This CDR3 region has 12 residues. CDR3 DNA sequence: TGTGCCAGCTCACCAGAAAGGGTGGAGGCTTTCTTT. It translates to CASSPERVEAFF.

The chain joins TRBV7-9 to TRBJ2-3; D is perhaps TRBD2 (6 bases). This CDR3 is 13 amino acids long. From germline, CDR1 is SEHNR and CDR2 FQNEAQ (reference sequence). The germline V and J ends were trimmed by 7 bases and 6 bases, with 14 bases remaining between them. The CDR3 DNA follows: TGTGCCAGCACCTTTGGCGGGGCGGATACGCAGTATTTT. Amino acid sequence: CASTFGGADTQYF.

To note about this clonotype: The junction shows a germline mismatch at one end, possibly a read error. The chain joins TRBV5-1 to TRBJ2-1; 7 bases are shared with TRBD1. CDR3 length: 13 residues. Germline CDR1 SGHRS, CDR2 YFSETQ. This chain's CDR3 is CTSSWGQYNEQFF. CDR3 coding DNA: TGCACCAGCAGCTGGGGACAGTACAATGAGCAGTTCTTC.

This clonotype came up a few times. This chain uses TRBV7-2 with TRBJ2-1; TRBD2 aligns across 11 bases. The germline CDR1 and CDR2 sequences are SGHTA and FQGNSA. The CDR3 sequence is 17 residues long. The V segment lost 2 bases and the J segment 7 bases; nucleotides outside the gene matches: 10. CDR3 loop: CASSLKFGLAGGNEQFF. The DNA of the CDR3 is TGTGCCAGCAGCTTAAAATTCGGGTTAGCGGGGGGGAATGAGCAGTTCTTC.

This chain joins TRBV5-1 and TRBJ1-1; 7 bases map to TRBD1. J was trimmed by 10 bases and V by 3 bases; bases with no gene match: 9. The germline gives CDR1 SGHRS, CDR2 YFSETQ. CDR3 size: 13 residues. Written as DNA, the CDR3 is TGCGCCAGCAGCTCCTCTGACAGGGACGGAGCTTTCTTT. It specifies CASSSSDRDGAFF.

This clonotype appeared many times. This chain connects TRBV4-1 to TRBJ2-3; 13 nucleotides align to TRBD2. The germline V gene has CDR1 MGHRA and CDR2 YSYEKL. CDR3 length: 17 amino acids. V shed 4 bases, J shed 0 bases, and the junction held 4 bases outside the gene matches. In nucleotides, the CDR3 is TGCGCCAGCAGCCCCCGGACTAGCGGGGGCAGCACAGATACGCAGTATTTT. It translates to CASSPRTSGGSTDTQYF.

The table lists this clonotype with many counts. The rearrangement links TRBV12-3 or TRBV12-4 to TRBJ2-1, with TRBD2 identical over 8 bases. Trimming took 6 bases from V and 9 from J; bases not matched to a gene: 10. This CDR3 has 14 residues. The CDR3 is CASSLSGIAGEQFF. The DNA for the CDR3 is TGTGCCAGCAGCCTTAGCGGGATTGCGGGTGAGCAGTTCTTC.

In this sample, this clonotype turned up a few times. The chain combines TRBV12-3 or TRBV12-4 with TRBJ2-1, with D unresolved. CDR3 length: 11 amino acids. With 8 bases removed from V and 7 bases from J, the gap between germline ends came to 9 bases. CDR3 nucleotides: TGTGCCAGCCTCTCGGTTAATGAGCAGTTCTTC. This sequence encodes CASLSVNEQFF.

This clonotype was picked up a small number of times. This chain connects TRBV3-1 to TRBJ1-2; D is perhaps TRBD1 (5 bases). The CDR3 runs to 13 residues. V lost 1 base, J lost 6 bases, and 9 bases lay in between. CDR1 is LGHDT and CDR2 is YNNKEL in the germline V gene (reference sequence). CDR3 coding DNA: TGTGCCAGCAGCCAAGTCCAGGGCCATGGCTACACCTTC. The encoded protein is CASSQVQGHGYTF.

This chain joins TRBV7-9 and TRBJ2-3; tentative D call: TRBD2 (6 bases). Trimming took 7 bases from V and 2 from J, leaving 25 bases between them. The CDR3 is 18 residues long. Per germline, CDR1 SEHNR and CDR2 FQNEAQ (reference sequence). CDR3 protein: CASNKPSPERVPTDTQYF. The CDR3, as DNA: TGTGCCAGCAACAAACCCAGCCCGGAGCGGGTTCCCACAGATACGCAGTATTTT.